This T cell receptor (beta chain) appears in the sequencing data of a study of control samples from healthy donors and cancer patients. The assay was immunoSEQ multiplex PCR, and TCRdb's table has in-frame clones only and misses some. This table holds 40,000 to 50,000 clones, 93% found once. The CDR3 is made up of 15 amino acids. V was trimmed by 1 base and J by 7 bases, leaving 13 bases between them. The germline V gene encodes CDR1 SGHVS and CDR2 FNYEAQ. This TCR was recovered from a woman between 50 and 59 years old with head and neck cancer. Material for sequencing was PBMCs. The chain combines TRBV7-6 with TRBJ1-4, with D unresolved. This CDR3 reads CASSLEVGLAEKLFF. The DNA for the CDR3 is TGTGCCAGCAGCTTAGAGGTCGGGTTAGCTGAAAAACTGTTTTTT.